The present entry profiles one T cell receptor beta chain with its context. Trimming at V came to 8 bases and at J to 1 base, leaving 11 bases not matched to a gene. Germline loops: CDR1 LNHDA, CDR2 SQIVND (reference sequence). This CDR3 comprises 17 residues. This sample stems from a study of blood T cell repertoires in COVID-19. About the research overall: In each case, the material was cDNA or gDNA derived from T cells, B-cell-depleted T cells, or PBMCs.

Sequenced by immunoSEQ multiplex PCR; TCRdb stores in-frame clones only, minus some. The data show 35,000 to 50,000 clones, with about 85% seen just once and more than 10% held by the top ten. The sequence came from a human donor in a cohort sampled during active COVID-19. The gene calls are TRBV19 and TRBJ2-6, with 7 bases fitting TRBD1. The sequencing input was peripheral blood. The CDR3 nucleotides read TGTGCCAGTTCCCCTTTACTGACAGGGTCTGGGGCCAACGTCCTGACTTTC. Protein: CASSPLLTGSGANVLTF.